This T cell receptor (beta chain) is drawn from a study of blood T cell repertoires in COVID-19. The wider study: Acute and convalescent COVID-19 specimens originated in the United States, Italy and Spain.

Methods used by the authors: The assay estimated nucleated cells by amplifying reference gene primers. The assay was immunoSEQ multiplex PCR, and TCRdb's table has in-frame clones only and misses some. That table supplies the V and J calls and clone size; D and trimming were determined from the DNA. The sample carries over 150,000 clones, approximately 82% recorded once. Participants were aged about 18 to 95 years, lived in 24 US areas, and enrolled virtually. Cohort 3 donors counted as recovered after two negative PCRs, clearance, or resolved symptoms. From germline, CDR1 is SGHTA and CDR2 FQGNSA. The CDR3 contains 14 residues. J gave up 7 bases and V 2 bases, and 5 bases lay outside the gene matches.

The TCR was taken from a woman in her forties or fifties who had recovered from COVID-19. This sequence joins TRBV7-2 and TRBJ2-7; TRBD2 matches 10 bases. Sequenced: PBMCs or T cells enriched from blood (not recorded which). CDR3 in DNA: TGTGCCAGCAGCTTACTAGCGGGGGATTGGGAGCAGTACTTC. Its protein is CASSLLAGDWEQYF.